This T cell receptor beta chain was observed in a study of blood T cells in healthy people across ages. This clonotype was detected ten times or more. Its antigen is still unknown. Total RNA extracted from each sample amounted to at least 6 micrograms. A J-beta primer mix and a sample-barcoded 5' primer were used in a second PCR of about 7 to 11 cycles. TCRdb ran MiXCR on the 5' RACE reads and lists one entry per CDR3 protein. The sample lists 590,000 or so distinct CDR3 sequences; 25% to 35% were seen once. Study-wide points: Per-million-T-cell TCR beta diversity fell roughly linearly with age. The study regarded diversity estimates from one million T cells as underestimates.

The CDR3 has 14 residues. In germline, CDR1 is DFQATT, CDR2 SNEGSKA (reference sequence). The ends lost 1 base at V and 3 bases at J; junction bases unmatched: 3. This sequence joins TRBV20-1 and TRBJ2-7; 10 bases are a match to TRBD1. The receptor comes from a woman older than 75 in good health. The specimen sequenced was blood. In DNA form, the CDR3 reads TGCAGTGCTAGAGTAGGACAGGGGGTCTACGAGCAGTACTTC. This encodes CSARVGQGVYEQYF.